This T cell receptor beta chain emerged from a study of cytomegalovirus exposure and HLA in healthy donors. J was trimmed by 2 bases and V by 3 bases; bases with no gene match: 15. Germline V gene data show CDR1 as KGHSH and CDR2 as LQKENI. This CDR3 has 18 residues. Both 60 Vbeta primers and 13 Jbeta primers went into the PCR. The assay was immunoSEQ multiplex PCR, and TCRdb's table has in-frame clones only and misses some. The data contain 200,000 to 250,000 clones, 75% to 85% of them singletons. V is TRBV18 and J is TRBJ1-2; TRBD1 matches at 7 bases. The sequenced sample was PBMCs. This clonotype was obtained from a woman aged 55-70 years in good health and CMV-seropositive. CDR3 in DNA: TGTGCCAGCTCACCCCCGCGAGGGGGCGCCCTGGGGAACTATGGCTACACCTTC. Its translation is CASSPPRGGALGNYGYTF.